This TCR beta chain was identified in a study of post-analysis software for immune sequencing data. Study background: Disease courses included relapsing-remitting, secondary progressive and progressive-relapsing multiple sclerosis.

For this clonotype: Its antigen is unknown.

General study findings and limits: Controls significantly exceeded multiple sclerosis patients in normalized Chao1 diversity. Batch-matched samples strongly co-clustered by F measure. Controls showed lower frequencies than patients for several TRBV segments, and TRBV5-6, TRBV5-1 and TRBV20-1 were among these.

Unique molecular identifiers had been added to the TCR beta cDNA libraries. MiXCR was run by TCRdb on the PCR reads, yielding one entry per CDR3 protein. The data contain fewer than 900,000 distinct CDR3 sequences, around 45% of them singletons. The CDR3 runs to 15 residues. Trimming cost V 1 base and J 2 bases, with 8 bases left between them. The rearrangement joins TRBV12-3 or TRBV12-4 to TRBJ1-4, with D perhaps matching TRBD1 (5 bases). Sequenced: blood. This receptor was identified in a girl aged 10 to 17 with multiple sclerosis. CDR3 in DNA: TGTGCCAGCAGTTTAGGGGGCACGACTAATGAAAAACTGTTTTTT. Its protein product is CASSLGGTTNEKLFF.